A selection of T cell receptor beta chains follows, all from one sample in a study of cytomegalovirus exposure and HLA in healthy donors. Repertoires were generated with immunoSEQ multiplex PCR, while TCRdb's copy carries only in-frame clones and drops some. In the table there are 150,000 to 200,000 clones, around 81% of which are singletons. Input material: PBMCs. The receptors originated from a woman in her thirties in good health and CMV-seronegative. The CDR3 runs from the conserved cysteine through the conserved F or W. The D gene is left open where the match is weak. A row's size may be missing; if present it is once, few, many or a size class.

>.|TRBD2|TRBJ2-7|TRBV2
TGTGCCAGCAGTGACCGAAGACTAGCGGGAGAGGGCGAGCAGTACTTC
CASSDRRLAGEGEQYF
>.|.|TRBJ1-3|TRBV27
TGTGCCAGCAGTTCCCTGGAAACAGCTGGCTCTGGAAACACCATATATTTT
CASSSLETAGSGNTIYF
>.|.|TRBJ1-2|TRBV19
TGTGCCAGTAGTCCACAGGGCTATGGCTACACCTTC
CASSPQGYGYTF
>.|TRBD1|TRBJ1-1|TRBV11-2
TGTGCCAGCAGACACGTCTACAGGGGGAACACTGAAGCTTTCTTT
CASRHVYRGNTEAFF
>few|TRBD1|TRBJ2-1|TRBV19
TGTGCCAGCAAACAGAAGACAGGGACCCTGTCCTACAATGAGCAGTTCTTC
CASKQKTGTLSYNEQFF
>.|TRBD1|TRBJ2-3|TRBV4-3
TGCGCCAGCAGCCCGGGACAGGTTCCCACAGATACGCAGTATTTT
CASSPGQVPTDTQYF
>.|.|TRBJ2-7|TRBV28
TGTGCCAGCAAAGACAGTACCTACGAGCAGTACTTC
CASKDSTYEQYF
>.|.|TRBJ1-4|TRBV28
TGTGCCAGCAGTTTGCCAGGGGATGAAAAACTGTTTTTT
CASSLPGDEKLFF
>.|TRBD2|TRBJ2-5|TRBV6-6
TGTGCCAGCAGTTACCCTAGCGGGAGTGGAGAGACCCAGTACTTC
CASSYPSGSGETQYF
>.|.|TRBJ1-2|TRBV29-1
TGCAGCGCCCGCCGGCAGGGTAACGACTATGGCTACACCTTC
CSARRQGNDYGYTF
>.|TRBD2|TRBJ2-2|TRBV6-6
TGTGCCAGCAGTTACGGGGGAGGGTCCGGGGAGCTGTTTTTT
CASSYGGGSGELFF
>.|.|TRBJ2-7|TRBV6-5
TGTGCCAGCAGTTTTAAGGAGTCCTACGAGCAGTACTTC
CASSFKESYEQYF
>.|.|TRBJ1-4|TRBV28
TGTGCCAGCAGTTTATTATCGGGGGTGGGTGAAAAACTGTTTTTT
CASSLLSGVGEKLFF
>.|TRBD1|TRBJ1-2|TRBV7-8
TGTGCCAGCAGCCCGGCGGACCTCACAGGGGCGATAGATGGCTACACCTTC
CASSPADLTGAIDGYTF
>.|TRBD2|TRBJ2-3|TRBV2
TGTGCCAGCAGCCGTACTAGCGGTAGCACAGATACGCAGTATTTT
CASSRTSGSTDTQYF
>once|TRBD1|TRBJ2-7|TRBV25-1
TGTGCCAGCAGTGTTACAGGGGTCGAGCAGTACTTC
CASSVTGVEQYF
>.|.|TRBJ2-1|TRBV7-2
TGTGCCAGCAGCTTAGGGGCGTCCAGCTCCTACAATGAGCAGTTCTTC
CASSLGASSSYNEQFF
>.|TRBD2|TRBJ2-5|TRBV28
TGTGCCAGCAGTGCTCCGCGGGCTAGCGGGGTCCAAGAGACCCAGTACTTC
CASSAPRASGVQETQYF
>.|TRBD2|TRBJ2-3|TRBV11-2
TGTGCCAGCAGAACTAGCGGGATCAGCACAGATACGCAGTATTTT
CASRTSGISTDTQYF
>.|TRBD2|TRBJ2-7|TRBV6-5
TGTGCCAGCAGCCGCGACCTAGGACTAGGGGAGCAGTACTTC
CASSRDLGLGEQYF
>.|.|TRBJ2-4|TRBV4-1
TGCGCCAGCAGTGGCGGGACCATTCAGTACTTC
CASSGGTIQYF
>.|.|TRBJ2-3|TRBV7-3
TGTGCCAGCCAGACTAGTCCTACGGATACGCAGTATTTT
CASQTSPTDTQYF
>.|TRBD1|TRBJ1-2|TRBV19
TGTGCCAGTAGTCCCTGGACAGGCTATAACTATGGCTACACCTTC
CASSPWTGYNYGYTF